This passage covers 9 T cell receptor beta chains from one sample sequenced in a study of cytomegalovirus exposure and HLA in healthy donors. PCR used 60 Vbeta primers and 13 Jbeta primers. Some clones are missing from TCRdb's copy, which holds only in-frame ones; the method was immunoSEQ multiplex PCR. The sample lists around 110,000 clones, roughly 66% occurring once. Material for sequencing was PBMCs. The receptors were gathered from a man aged 18-30 years in good health and CMV-seronegative.

This rearrangement joins TRBV6-1 to TRBJ2-5; D is possibly TRBD1 (6 bases). Germline-derived CDR1 and CDR2 are MNHNS and SASEGT. The CDR3 is 12 residues long. Trimming shortened V by 8 bases and J by 1 base, and 8 bases separated the two germline ends. For the CDR3, the DNA is TGTGCCAGCCTGACAGGCCAAGAGACCCAGTACTTC. The encoded protein is CASLTGQETQYF.

This rearrangement joins TRBV28 to TRBJ1-4; D is undetermined. CDR3 size: 13 residues. Trimming took off 1 base at V and 8 bases at J, with 8 bases between the two ends. Germline V gives CDR1 MDHEN, CDR2 SYDVKM. The CDR3 here is CASSLSEEEKLFF. The CDR3 DNA follows: TGTGCCAGCAGTTTATCGGAGGAGGAAAAACTGTTTTTT. The whole variable domain, filled in from reference TRBV28 and TRBJ1-4, reads DVKVTQSSRYLVKRTGEKVFLECVQDMDHENMFWYRQDPGLGLRLIYFSYDVKMKEKGDIPEGYSVSREKKERFSLILESASTNQTSMYLCASSLSEEEKLFFGSGTQLSVL.

As for this clone: Other DNA sequences within the sample encode an identical CDR3. The V and J genes are TRBV15 and TRBJ2-1; 10 positions agree with TRBD2. Germline V gene data show CDR1 as LNHNV and CDR2 as YYDKDF (reference sequence). The CDR3 sequence is 14 residues long. With 8 bases clipped from V and 2 bases from J, the junction kept 3 bases outside the gene matches. Here the CDR3 reads CATRSGRAYNEQFF. The CDR3 DNA sequence: TGTGCCACCCGAAGCGGGAGGGCCTACAATGAGCAGTTCTTC.

This chain uses TRBV7-9 with TRBJ2-3; 7 positions match TRBD2. The germline V gene has CDR1 SEHNR and CDR2 FQNEAQ (reference sequence). Trimming at V came to 2 bases and at J to 2 bases, leaving 10 bases not matched to a gene. This CDR3 has 17 residues. The CDR3 DNA sequence: TGTGCCAGCAGCTTAATTGACTGGAGCGGGGCCACAGATACGCAGTATTTT. Its protein is CASSLIDWSGATDTQYF.

The chain carries TRBV27 and TRBJ2-3; 9 positions agree with TRBD2. The V gene's germline CDR1 is MNHEY and CDR2 SMNVEV (reference sequence). V trimming: 3 bases; J trimming: 0 bases; junction bases outside the gene matches: 4. The CDR3 consists of 16 residues. In nucleotides, the CDR3 is TGTGCCAGCAGTTTCGGACTAGCGCCCAGCACAGATACGCAGTATTTT. It specifies CASSFGLAPSTDTQYF.

The chain couples TRBV6-4 to TRBJ1-1; 8 bases are shared with TRBD1. Per germline, CDR1 MRHNA and CDR2 SNTAGT. The junction had 5 bases not matched to a gene; V was cut back by 6 bases and J by 5 bases. The CDR3 is 13 residues long. DNA of the CDR3: TGTGCCAGCAGCAGGGGGCAGGGGACTGAAGCTTTCTTT. This codes for CASSRGQGTEAFF.

This clone was picked up a small number of times. This sequence joins TRBV25-1 and TRBJ1-1; no reliable D call. Germline V lookup: CDR1 MGHDK, CDR2 SYGVNS. CDR3 length equals 13 residues. The V end was cut by 6 bases, the J end by 5 bases, with 13 bases between. CDR3 DNA sequence: TGTGCCAGCAGGGGTGGGCGAGGGACTGAAGCTTTCTTT. This codes for CASRGGRGTEAFF.

This clone was seen just once. The chain uses TRBV2 and TRBJ2-2; D unresolved. The ends were cut back, 4 bases at V and 5 bases at J, with 11 bases in the middle. There are 14 residues in the CDR3. The V gene's germline CDR1 is SNHLY and CDR2 FYNNEI. The CDR3 DNA reads TGTGCCAGCAGTGTCGGCAGGCCAACCGGGGAGCTGTTTTTT. Translating gives CASSVGRPTGELFF.

V gene TRBV18 combines with J gene TRBJ1-4; D might be TRBD1 (5 bases). V gave up 3 bases and J gave up 8 bases, with 16 bases separating them. Looked up from germline, CDR1 is KGHSH and CDR2 is LQKENI. This CDR3 region has 15 residues. The DNA for the CDR3 is TGTGCCAGCTCACCGTCAGGGCCCCACCCCGAAAAACTGTTTTTT. The encoded protein is CASSPSGPHPEKLFF.